This T cell receptor (beta chain) originates from a study of blood T cell repertoires in COVID-19. In the study overall: T cells, B-cell-depleted T cells, or PBMCs supplied cDNA or gDNA.

Germline CDR1 reads SGHAT; CDR2 reads FQNNGV. The V and J ends lost 3 bases and 5 bases, in that order; junction bases with no gene match: 9. The CDR3 length is 16 residues. Here immunoSEQ multiplex PCR was the method, and the copy in TCRdb shows in-frame clones only, minus some. The sample lists 110,000 to 150,000 clones; roughly 83% were seen once. All enrollees were roughly 18 to 89 years old and from about two dozen US areas. Source material: PBMCs or T cells enriched from blood (not recorded which). V usage is TRBV11-2 and J usage is TRBJ2-5, with 10 positions matching TRBD2. The receptor was derived from a man aged 40-55 years with acute COVID-19. The CDR3 spells CASSFGGLAPLETQYF. Here the CDR3 DNA reads TGTGCCAGCAGCTTTGGGGGACTAGCGCCGTTGGAGACCCAGTACTTC.